Given below is one T cell receptor (beta chain) in context. Per the germline V gene, CDR1 is SGHAT and CDR2 is FQDESV (reference sequence). The V gene end was trimmed by 4 bases and the J gene end by 3 bases; junction bases not matched to a gene: 2. The CDR3 loop spans 15 amino acids. This specimen comes from a study of T cell changes during pregnancy in multiple sclerosis. TCRdb keeps only in-frame clones here, not all; method: immunoSEQ multiplex PCR. The sample yields about 80,000 clones, approximately 94% seen once. The sequenced sample was peripheral blood, obtained in the third trimester of pregnancy. This chain links TRBV11-1 with TRBJ2-1; the match to TRBD1 covers 11 bases. This sequence was found in a female donor with multiple sclerosis, enrolled in a pregnancy study. As DNA, the CDR3 is TGTGCCAGCAGCTCCGGGACAGGGGGCTACAATGAGCAGTTCTTC. Amino acid sequence: CASSSGTGGYNEQFF.